What follows are 19 T cell receptor beta chains derived from one specimen sequenced in a study of T-cell reconstitution after alpha-beta-depleted transplantation in children. Library preparation (for TCRbeta) was performed with unique molecular identifiers. Using its own MiXCR run on the PCR reads, TCRdb lists one record per CDR3 protein. The sample yields a few hundred thousand distinct CDR3 sequences, approximately 10% seen once. The sample was PBMCs from the stem cell graft donor, taken from the stem cell graft. These receptors were collected from a human donor who donated a stem cell graft to a child with acute lymphoblastic leukemia.

As regards this clonotype: One junction end does not reproduce the germline sequence, and a read error may be involved. The V call is TRBV28, the J call TRBJ2-6; weak D call: TRBD1 (5 bases). There are 16 residues in the CDR3. Germline lookup yields CDR1 MDHEN and CDR2 SYDVKM. CDR3 amino acids: CASSSPAPSGANGLTF. CDR3 DNA: TGTGCCAGCAGCAGCCCAGCCCCCTCTGGGGCCAACGGCCTGACTTTC. Full variable domain (missing parts from reference TRBV28 and TRBJ2-6): DVKVTQSSRYLVKRTGEKVFLECVQDMDHENMFWYRQDPGLGLRLIYFSYDVKMKEKGDIPEGYSVSREKKERFSLILESASTNQTSMYLCASSSPAPSGANGLTFGAGSRLTVL.

At least ten counts were recorded for this clonotype. This chain links TRBV4-1 with TRBJ1-1; D possibly corresponds to TRBD1 (5 bases). The CDR3 sequence is 15 residues long. V lost 3 bases and J lost 0, with 11 bases in between. Germline V gene lookup returns CDR1 MGHRA and CDR2 YSYEKL. The CDR3 sequence is CASSHLGTMNTEAFF. CDR3 DNA sequence: TGCGCCAGCAGCCATTTGGGGACTATGAACACTGAAGCTTTCTTT.

This clonotype was counted at least ten times. The rearrangement joins TRBV5-6 to TRBJ2-3, with 12 bases aligning to TRBD2. Germline-derived CDR1 and CDR2 are SGHDT and YYEEEE. The CDR3 spans 15 residues. J gave up 6 bases and V 4 bases, and 6 bases lay outside the gene matches. The CDR3 region is CASSLTSGRFDTQYF. CDR3 DNA sequence: TGTGCCAGCAGCCTTACTAGCGGGAGGTTTGATACGCAGTATTTT. Filled out from reference TRBV5-6 and TRBJ2-3, the complete variable domain reads DAGVTQSPTHLIKTRGQQVTLRCSPKSGHDTVSWYQQALGQGPQFIFQYYEEEERQRGNFPDRFSGHQFPNYSSELNVNALLLGDSALYLCASSLTSGRFDTQYFGPGTRLTVL.

This clonotype showed up just a few times. V is TRBV19 and J is TRBJ1-2; D is unclear. From germline, CDR1 is LNHDA and CDR2 SQIVND (reference sequence). The V gene lost 3 bases and the J gene lost 2 bases, with 7 bases spanning the gap. The CDR3 has 13 amino acids. As DNA, the CDR3 is TGTGCCAGTAGTATTCCTGGCAACTATGGCTACACCTTC. It specifies CASSIPGNYGYTF. Combining the CDR3 with reference TRBV19 and TRBJ1-2 gives the whole variable domain DGGITQSPKYLFRKEGQNVTLSCEQNLNHDAMYWYRQDPGQGLRLIYYSQIVNDFQKGDIAEGYSVSREKKESFPLTVTSAQKNPTAFYLCASSIPGNYGYTFGSGTRLTVV.

This clonotype was recorded at least ten times. The chain couples TRBV4-1 to TRBJ2-3; D remains ambiguous. Between the trimmed V and J ends, which lost 5 bases and 6 bases, there was a span of 12 bases. The CDR3 spans 13 residues. The germline V gene encodes CDR1 MGHRA and CDR2 YSYEKL. The CDR3 is CASSISLRDTQYF. CDR3 in DNA: TGCGCCAGCAGCATATCCCTTAGGGATACGCAGTATTTT.

This clonotype has at least ten counts. The DNA of the CDR3 is TGTGCCATCAGTGAGTCCACAGGGGGCGTTGGAAACACCATATATTTT. It translates to CAISESTGGVGNTIYF. The chain joins TRBV10-3 to TRBJ1-3; 9 bases are a match to TRBD1. With 0 bases clipped from V and 3 bases from J, the junction kept 3 bases outside the gene matches. The germline V gene encodes CDR1 ENHRY and CDR2 SYGVKD. CDR3 length equals 16 residues.

This clonotype was counted ten times or more. This chain links TRBV27 with TRBJ2-1; perhaps TRBD1 as D (5 bases). The germline V gene encodes CDR1 MNHEY and CDR2 SMNVEV (reference sequence). The CDR3 covers 13 residues. Trimming stripped 6 bases from V and 9 bases from J, with 15 bases between. The CDR3 DNA follows: TGTGCCAGCAGCTTTACAGGATTAGGTGAGCAGTTCTTC. It codes for CASSFTGLGEQFF.

At least ten counts were recorded for this clonotype. This chain links TRBV28 with TRBJ1-1; D remains unclear. The ends were cut back, 3 bases at V and 1 base at J, with 18 bases in the middle. The CDR3 contains 17 residues. Germline CDR1 MDHEN, CDR2 SYDVKM. Here the CDR3 DNA reads TGTGCCAGCAGTTTCTCCGGATTGGAGGGATGGAACACTGAAGCTTTCTTT. Translated, it gives CASSFSGLEGWNTEAFF.

This chain uses TRBV18 with TRBJ1-4, with 9 bases lining up with TRBD1. Germline CDR1 reads KGHSH; CDR2 reads LQKENI. This CDR3 spans 16 amino acids. After removal of 3 bases from V and 8 bases from J, the junction contained 10 bases not matched to a gene. Written as DNA, the CDR3 is TGTGCCAGCTCACCCCTCTCGGACAGGGGAGAGGAAAAACTGTTTTTT. Amino acids: CASSPLSDRGEEKLFF.

This chain uses TRBV29-1 with TRBJ2-3, with D tentatively TRBD1 (5 bases). The V gene's germline CDR1 is SQVTM and CDR2 ANQGSEA. The CDR3 consists of 13 residues. The V end was cut by 4 bases, the J end by 1 base, with 9 bases between. CDR3 in DNA: TGCAGCGTTGGGCAGGGCGGCACAGATACGCAGTATTTT. Its protein product is CSVGQGGTDTQYF.

This clonotype has just a few counts. CDR3 nucleotide sequence: TGTGCCAGCAGCTTCGGGACAGGGTATAATTCACCCCTCCACTTT. Its protein is CASSFGTGYNSPLHF. The chain joins TRBV5-5 to TRBJ1-6; the match to TRBD1 covers 9 bases. Trimming at V came to 2 bases and at J to 4 bases, leaving 1 base not matched to a gene. Germline CDR1 SGHKS, CDR2 YYEKEE (reference sequence). This CDR3 has 15 amino acids.

A few counts support this clonotype. The chain recombines TRBV5-1 with TRBJ2-5, with 10 bases lining up with TRBD1. This CDR3 comprises 14 residues. The germline gives CDR1 SGHRS, CDR2 YFSETQ. The trim removed 2 bases at V and 3 bases at J, leaving 1 base unmatched. CDR3 sequence reads: CASSFGQGEETQYF. The CDR3 nucleotides read TGCGCCAGCAGCTTCGGACAGGGGGAAGAGACCCAGTACTTC.

At least ten counts were recorded for this clonotype. The chain joins TRBV7-9 to TRBJ2-5, with TRBD2 matching over 10 bases. The germline CDR1 and CDR2 sequences are SEHNR and FQNEAQ (reference sequence). The junction had 1 base not matched to a gene; V was cut back by 5 bases and J by 1 base. This CDR3 is 14 amino acids long. The CDR3 sequence is CASSGTSAQETQYF. The CDR3, as DNA: TGTGCCAGCAGCGGGACTAGCGCCCAAGAGACCCAGTACTTC.

This clonotype was seen a few times. The chain couples TRBV6-2 or TRBV6-3 to TRBJ2-7; D is unclear. The CDR3 is made up of 13 amino acids. Germline V gene lookup returns CDR1 MNHEY and CDR2 SVGEGT. The germline V and J ends were trimmed by 7 bases and 3 bases, with 13 bases remaining between them. CDR3 residues: CASNWYRDYEQYF. CDR3 sequence (DNA): TGTGCCAGCAACTGGTATAGGGACTACGAGCAGTACTTC.

There are a few counts of this clonotype. The rearrangement joins TRBV7-2 to TRBJ2-1; the D gene is possibly TRBD2 (6 bases). Trimming pared 6 bases from V and 9 bases from J, leaving 21 bases between. This CDR3 is built from 15 residues. CDR1 and CDR2 (germline): SGHTA, FQGNSA. This CDR3 reads CASSPPPTSRTEQFF. The CDR3 DNA is TGTGCCAGCAGTCCGCCCCCGACTAGTCGGACTGAGCAGTTCTTC.

V and J are TRBV10-3 and TRBJ2-7, with 8 positions matching TRBD2. Per germline, CDR1 ENHRY and CDR2 SYGVKD. The CDR3 sequence is 17 residues long. With 0 bases clipped from V and 3 bases from J, the junction kept 10 bases outside the gene matches. The chain's CDR3 is CAISESSVGRANYEQYF. The CDR3, as DNA: TGTGCCATCAGTGAGTCCTCGGTCGGGAGGGCAAACTACGAGCAGTACTTC.

This clonotype came up many times. This sequence joins TRBV6-2 or TRBV6-3 and TRBJ2-7; 13 nucleotides match TRBD2. The CDR3 spans 18 residues. Looked up from germline, CDR1 is MNHEY and CDR2 is SVGEGT. The V segment lost 2 bases and the J segment 1 base; nucleotides outside the gene matches: 8. The CDR3 here is CASSYALLAGGSSYEQYF. In DNA form, the CDR3 reads TGTGCCAGCAGTTACGCCCTACTAGCGGGAGGGTCTTCCTACGAGCAGTACTTC.

This clonotype occurred many times. This chain joins TRBV6-5 and TRBJ1-5, with no clear D. The germline gives CDR1 MNHEY, CDR2 SVGAGI. This CDR3 region has 12 residues. V lost 10 bases and J 6 bases, leaving 13 bases between the germline ends. Here the CDR3 reads CATGRRGQPQHF. DNA for the CDR3: TGTGCCACCGGGAGGAGAGGTCAGCCCCAGCATTTT.

The genes are TRBV20-1 and TRBJ2-7, with D perhaps TRBD2 (5 bases). CDR1 and CDR2 from the germline V gene are DFQATT and SNEGSKA (reference sequence). This CDR3 has 12 amino acids. Trimming removed 6 bases at V and 5 bases at J, with 14 bases between. The CDR3 loop reads CSAFWETNEQYF. Written as DNA, the CDR3 is TGCAGTGCATTCTGGGAGACCAACGAGCAGTACTTC.